This TCR beta chain was captured in a study of early T cells in non-severe SARS-CoV-2 infection (dated by TCRdb to 2020 to 2022). For context, the study as a whole: Bulk RNA from unsorted whole blood was used for TCR sequencing, so alpha and beta chains could not be paired. General findings and caveats noted by the study authors: VDJdb matching was skewed toward anti-spike CD8 responses and likely underestimated virus-specific expansions, missing private and CD4 specificities.

As concerns this clonotype: The antigen it recognizes is unknown. No clone much larger than this one lies a single base away; base qualities are absent.

Library creation used 5' RACE. Sequencing relied on a NextSeq 500. Unique molecular identifiers were attached to individual cDNA molecules in the TCR library protocol so that sequencing error and PCR bias could be corrected. Both TCR alpha and beta chains were sequenced, and tight co-correlation was observed between alpha and beta sequence abundances in each sample. Per the authors' processing: V gene, J gene and CDR3 annotation of TCR sequences was performed with Decombinator V4. TCRs were defined as expanded if a significant change between any two time points was detected under a Poisson model with p below 0.0001. Abundances of TCRs were expressed as counts per million after normalisation to the total number of TCRs sequenced in each sample. TRAV1-2 paired with TRAJ12, TRAJ20 or TRAJ33 defined MAIT TCRs, while TRAV10 paired with TRAJ18 defined iNKT TCRs. A search of VDJdb, accessed on 1 November 2021, was run for TCRs annotated to CMV, EBV and SARS-CoV-2, with TCRs annotated for multiple antigens excluded. In TCRdb, the public reads were trimmed at Q25 with fastp and aligned with MiXCR, with productive beta chains retained. Rows are combined by CDR3 protein, so each entry shows the most common genes and DNA. The authors' filters were not applied to this entry. The sample includes roughly 50,000 distinct CDR3 sequences, with roughly 9.8% observed a single time. In total, the top ten clones hold about 8.3% of the sample.

CDR1 and CDR2, per the germline V gene (reference sequence), are SSHAT and FNYEAQ. V lost 5 bases and J lost 6 bases; the stretch between them is 11 bases long. From its cysteine to its phenylalanine, the CDR3 spans 13 amino acids. Only the CDR3 portion is preserved as DNA: 39 bases, with reading frame beginning at the first base. The study was a case-control design nested within a healthcare worker cohort in London, UK, with weekly nasopharyngeal swab PCR tests and blood sampling. Healthcare workers were recruited between 23 and 31 March 2020, during the week of the UK lockdown, and were followed weekly for up to about 15 weeks.

The sequencing sample was made of whole blood. The V and J segments used are TRBV7-7 and TRBJ2-1; no D segment can be confidently identified. The TCR was taken from an adult who was a healthcare worker with PCR-confirmed SARS-CoV-2 infection or an uninfected control (not recorded which). The DNA is as follows: TGTGCCAGCAGCATAGGACGGTCCAATGAGCAGTTCTTC. The resulting protein is CASSIGRSNEQFF. Outside the CDR3, residues come from the reference TRBV7-7 and TRBJ2-1 proteins, so the full variable domain is: GAGVSQSPRYKVTKRGQDVTLRCDPISSHATLYWYQQALGQGPEFLTYFNYEAQPDKSGLPSDRFSAERPEGSISTLTIQRTEQRDSAMYRCASSIGRSNEQFFGPGTRLTVL.